The 22 T cell receptor beta chains below were found in one sample sequenced in a study of blood T cell repertoires in COVID-19. Repertoires were generated with immunoSEQ multiplex PCR, while TCRdb's copy carries only in-frame clones and drops some. The table includes approximately 100,000 clones, 81% detected once. Sample: peripheral blood. These receptor sequences come from a human donor in a cohort sampled during active COVID-19.

This chain connects TRBV5-1 to TRBJ1-2; 9 bases fit TRBD1. The CDR3 contains 15 residues. Germline CDR1 and CDR2: SGHRS and YFSETQ. V dropped 0 bases and J dropped 4; count of bases not matched to a gene: 4. The CDR3 loop reads CASSLVGTGIYGYTF. As DNA, the CDR3 is TGCGCCAGCAGCTTGGTGGGGACAGGGATCTATGGCTACACCTTC.

This chain connects TRBV28 to TRBJ1-3; 8 bases line up with TRBD1. V gave up 4 bases and J gave up 1 base; unmatched junction bases: 3. CDR1 and CDR2 (germline): MDHEN, SYDVKM. This CDR3 contains 15 residues. This CDR3 reads CASSSTGESGNTIYF. The CDR3 nucleotides read TGTGCCAGCAGTTCGACAGGGGAGTCTGGAAACACCATATATTTT.

Worth noting for this clone: Other DNA sequences of this sample code for an identical CDR3. This chain joins TRBV7-2 and TRBJ2-7; 10 bases are a match to TRBD2. The CDR3 is made up of 16 amino acids. Trimming took 3 bases from V and 3 from J; bases not matched to a gene: 8. CDR1 is SGHTA and CDR2 is FQGNSA in the germline V gene. Written as DNA, the CDR3 is TGTGCCAGCAGCTTGAGGGTGACTAGCGGGCTCTACGAGCAGTACTTC. This codes for CASSLRVTSGLYEQYF.

The rearrangement uses TRBV6-6 and TRBJ1-1; weak D call: TRBD1 (6 bases). Trimming took 4 bases from V and 1 from J, leaving 13 bases between them. The CDR3 totals 15 residues. The germline V gene has CDR1 MNHNY and CDR2 SVGAGI (reference sequence). The CDR3 nucleotides are TGTGCCAGCAGTTCTCCGGGACAACAGAACACTGAAGCTTTCTTT. As protein: CASSSPGQQNTEAFF.

The V call is TRBV5-6, the J call TRBJ2-7; 8 nucleotides line up with TRBD1. V shed 6 bases, J shed 3 bases, and the junction held 8 bases outside the gene matches. CDR3 length: 14 amino acids. The germline CDR1 and CDR2 sequences are SGHDT and YYEEEE. The CDR3 reads CASTRTGNDYEQYF. CDR3 coding DNA: TGTGCCAGCACCCGGACAGGGAATGACTACGAGCAGTACTTC. The whole variable domain, filled in from reference TRBV5-6 and TRBJ2-7, reads DAGVTQSPTHLIKTRGQQVTLRCSPKSGHDTVSWYQQALGQGPQFIFQYYEEEERQRGNFPDRFSGHQFPNYSSELNVNALLLGDSALYLCASTRTGNDYEQYFGPGTRLTVT.

The chain links TRBV5-1 to TRBJ1-1; D is possibly TRBD1 (5 bases). Germline CDR1 SGHRS, CDR2 YFSETQ. V was shortened by 4 bases and J by 4 bases, with 14 bases between the two germline ends. The CDR3 is 14 residues long. The CDR3 loop is CASSPGGGSTEAFF. The CDR3 nucleotides are TGCGCCAGCAGCCCTGGGGGAGGGAGCACTGAAGCTTTCTTT.

This chain joins TRBV4-3 and TRBJ1-5; no clear D. The germline CDR1 and CDR2 sequences are LGHNA and YSLEER. The CDR3 contains 13 residues. V was pared by 0 bases and J by 7 bases, with 7 bases between. CDR3 sequence reads: CASSQEPGQPQHF. CDR3 in DNA: TGCGCCAGCAGCCAAGAGCCCGGGCAGCCCCAGCATTTT.

This chain joins TRBV5-8 and TRBJ2-6; D remains unclear. The CDR3 has 14 amino acids. V dropped 0 bases and J dropped 2 bases, with 3 bases sitting between them. CDR1 SGHTS and CDR2 YDEGEE come from the germline V gene. The CDR3 sequence: CASSLAPGANVLTF. Written as DNA, the CDR3 is TGTGCCAGCAGCTTGGCTCCTGGGGCCAACGTCCTGACTTTC.

The chain recombines TRBV5-1 with TRBJ1-4; D may be TRBD1 (6 bases). The CDR3 contains 17 residues. V was trimmed by 0 bases and J by 3 bases, leaving 15 bases between them. CDR1 and CDR2 from the germline V gene are SGHRS and YFSETQ. The CDR3 bases are TGCGCCAGCAGCTTGGCAACAGGGAGTTTAGCTAATGAAAAACTGTTTTTT. Protein sequence: CASSLATGSLANEKLFF. Filled out from reference TRBV5-1 and TRBJ1-4, the complete variable domain reads KAGVTQTPRYLIKTRGQQVTLSCSPISGHRSVSWYQQTPGQGLQFLFEYFSETQRNKGNFPGRFSGRQFSNSRSEMNVSTLELGDSALYLCASSLATGSLANEKLFFGSGTQLSVL.

The chain uses TRBV27 and TRBJ1-5; possible D gene TRBD1, 6 bases. CDR1 is MNHEY, CDR2 SMNVEV, per germline (reference sequence). The CDR3 contains 16 residues. V was shortened by 3 bases and J by 6 bases, with 18 bases between the two germline ends. The CDR3 region is CASSLGDLQGSQPQHF. In DNA, the CDR3 is TGTGCCAGCAGTTTGGGGGATCTACAGGGAAGTCAGCCCCAGCATTTT.

CDR3 in amino acids: CASSFEGGRGNTIYF. The CDR3, as DNA: TGTGCCAGCAGTTTCGAGGGGGGGCGAGGAAACACCATATATTTT. The chain combines TRBV27 with TRBJ1-3; D is possibly TRBD1 (6 bases). Germline loops: CDR1 MNHEY, CDR2 SMNVEV (reference sequence). V lost 3 bases, J lost 4 bases, and 13 bases lay in between. CDR3 size: 15 residues.

This clone was seen only a few times. This rearrangement joins TRBV19 to TRBJ2-1; 13 bases match TRBD2. Germline V lookup: CDR1 LNHDA, CDR2 SQIVND (reference sequence). The trim removed 7 bases at V and 7 bases at J, leaving 10 bases unmatched. The CDR3 spans 16 residues. CDR3 coding DNA: TGTGCCAGTACTAGGATAGGGACTAGCGGGAAAAATGAGCAGTTCTTC. Protein product: CASTRIGTSGKNEQFF.

This chain connects TRBV11-2 to TRBJ2-1; 8 nucleotides line up with TRBD2. CDR1 and CDR2 (germline): SGHAT, FQNNGV. There are 16 residues in the CDR3. Trimming removed 1 base from V and 6 bases from J; junction bases left unmatched: 8. CDR3 nucleotide sequence: TGTGCCAGCAGCTTAGGCCCGGGCGGGGGGTCCAATGAGCAGTTCTTC. Its protein is CASSLGPGGGSNEQFF.

This rearrangement joins TRBV13 to TRBJ2-7, with D maybe TRBD2 (6 bases). Germline V gene lookup returns CDR1 PRHDT and CDR2 FYEKMQ (reference sequence). This CDR3 is built from 13 residues. Trimming removed 5 bases at V and 0 bases at J, with 8 bases between. The CDR3 loop reads CASSTGGSYEQYF. The CDR3 DNA reads as TGTGCCAGCAGCACCGGGGGCTCCTACGAGCAGTACTTC.

The chain has TRBV5-1 and TRBJ1-1, with 7 bases aligning to TRBD1. CDR3 size: 14 residues. With 2 bases clipped from V and 1 base from J, the junction kept 2 bases outside the gene matches. Germline CDR1 is SGHRS and CDR2 is YFSETQ. CDR3 protein: CASSLGTANTEAFF. DNA of the CDR3: TGCGCCAGCAGCTTAGGGACAGCGAACACTGAAGCTTTCTTT.

The gene calls are TRBV14 and TRBJ1-1; D is possibly TRBD1 (5 bases). Germline V lookup: CDR1 SGHDN, CDR2 FVKESK. Trimming took off 4 bases at V and 10 bases at J, with 13 bases between the two ends. This CDR3 is 12 amino acids long. The CDR3 DNA follows: TGTGCCAGCAGCCCCAGGGAAGGAAGAGCTTTCTTT. As protein: CASSPREGRAFF.

V gene TRBV7-2 combines with J gene TRBJ1-2; D remains unclear. Trimming took 0 bases from V and 4 from J, leaving 9 bases between them. The CDR3 sequence is 14 residues long. Germline CDR1 SGHTA, CDR2 FQGNSA. Here the CDR3 reads CASSLARASYGYTF. The CDR3 region has the DNA TGTGCCAGCAGCTTAGCGAGGGCTTCCTATGGCTACACCTTC.

This clone has only a few counts. This chain links TRBV5-4 with TRBJ2-7; D might be TRBD2 (6 bases). The germline V gene encodes CDR1 SGHNT and CDR2 YYREEE (reference sequence). The V gene lost 4 bases and the J gene lost 1 base, with 15 bases spanning the gap. This CDR3 region has 15 residues. The DNA of the CDR3 is TGTGCCAGCAGCGGAGGGACGGCCGCATCCTACGAGCAGTACTTC. It is translated as CASSGGTAASYEQYF.

This chain joins TRBV7-9 and TRBJ2-7; tentative D call: TRBD2 (5 bases). The CDR3 extends over 17 amino acids. Trimming took 4 bases from V and 0 from J, leaving 19 bases between them. Germline loops: CDR1 SEHNR, CDR2 FQNEAQ (reference sequence). This CDR3 is CASSSDWYSEDSYEQYF. The CDR3 nucleotides read TGTGCCAGCAGCTCCGATTGGTATAGCGAGGACTCCTACGAGCAGTACTTC.

The chain recombines TRBV5-4 with TRBJ1-2; D call uncertain. Germline V gene data show CDR1 as SGHNT and CDR2 as YYREEE (reference sequence). The length of the CDR3 is 15 residues. V dropped 0 bases and J dropped 0 bases, with 9 bases sitting between them. The CDR3, as DNA: TGTGCCAGCAGCTTGGGCTCCGGGACTAACTATGGCTACACCTTC. Translated: CASSLGSGTNYGYTF.

This chain joins TRBV9 and TRBJ1-1; D is uncertain. Deletions cut 2 bases from V and 0 bases from J, with 8 bases between. The V gene's germline CDR1 is SGDLS and CDR2 YYNGEE. There are 14 residues in the CDR3. The CDR3 spells CASSVSWLNTEAFF. Here the CDR3 DNA reads TGTGCCAGCAGCGTTTCTTGGCTGAACACTGAAGCTTTCTTT.

This chain joins TRBV3-1 (or the pseudogene TRBV3-2) and TRBJ2-1; 9 positions agree with TRBD2. The CDR3 is 12 amino acids. J was trimmed by 8 bases and V by 4 bases; bases with no gene match: 0. CDR1 is LGHDT and CDR2 is YNNKEL in the germline V gene (reference sequence). The chain's CDR3 is CASSRLADEQFF. CDR3 bases: TGTGCCAGCAGCCGACTAGCGGATGAGCAGTTCTTC.